Below, 11 T cell receptor beta chains from the same sample are listed, as sequenced in a study of PD-1 blockade in classical Hodgkin lymphoma. Sequenced by immunoSEQ multiplex PCR; TCRdb stores in-frame clones only, minus some. The top ten hold over 9% of the sample, which has about 97,000 clones, roughly 88% seen once. Brentuximab vedotin exposure varied, and every patient relapsed after autologous stem cell transplantation. The sequences come from peripheral blood mononuclear cells (PBMCs), collected at baseline. These receptors all stem from a human donor with classical Hodgkin lymphoma.

The chain is built from TRBV5-1 and TRBJ2-7; D might be TRBD1 (5 bases). Trimming removed 4 bases from V and 3 bases from J, with 14 bases in between. This CDR3 comprises 14 residues. Germline CDR1 is SGHRS and CDR2 is YFSETQ. CDR3 amino acids: CASSPDILGYEQYF. The CDR3 nucleotides are TGCGCCAGCAGCCCGGACATCTTGGGCTACGAGCAGTACTTC.

The rearrangement uses TRBV29-1 and TRBJ1-1; a possible D gene is TRBD1 (5 bases). Trimming removed 7 bases at V and 1 base at J, with 10 bases between. This CDR3 is built from 12 residues. Germline V gene data show CDR1 as SQVTM and CDR2 as ANQGSEA. Here the CDR3 DNA reads TGCAGCGCTGGTGGGGGGAACACTGAAGCTTTCTTT. Translating it yields CSAGGGNTEAFF.

V is TRBV5-5 and J is TRBJ2-7; 12 bases agree with TRBD2. Germline CDR1 and CDR2: SGHKS and YYEKEE (reference sequence). J was trimmed by 5 bases and V by 4 bases; bases with no gene match: 7. The CDR3 sequence is 15 residues long. In DNA form, the CDR3 reads TGTGCCAGCAGCCCTCGACTAGCGGGAGAGGACGAGCAGTACTTC. It codes for CASSPRLAGEDEQYF.

The V gene is TRBV4-3, the J gene TRBJ2-2; D is perhaps TRBD1 or TRBD2 (6 bases each). This CDR3 spans 15 amino acids. Deletions cut 3 bases from V and 5 bases from J, with 13 bases between. Germline V gives CDR1 LGHNA, CDR2 YSLEER. The CDR3 DNA sequence: TGCGCCAGCAGCCAGGGGGGCCGTTATACCGGGGAGCTGTTTTTT. It codes for CASSQGGRYTGELFF.

J is TRBJ2-6 and V is TRBV19; D is undetermined. CDR3 length: 15 residues. V gave up 7 bases and J gave up 4 bases, with 14 bases separating them. Germline values: CDR1 LNHDA, CDR2 SQIVND (reference sequence). The CDR3 sequence: CASTTVAAGANVLTF. CDR3 sequence (DNA): TGTGCCAGTACCACGGTAGCAGCCGGGGCCAACGTCCTGACTTTC.

V and J are TRBV2 and TRBJ2-6; 8 nucleotides line up with TRBD1. Germline trimming cut 7 bases from V and 2 bases from J; bases unmatched to any gene: 1. The CDR3 spans 14 residues. Germline-derived CDR1 and CDR2 are SNHLY and FYNNEI. The CDR3 here is CASKQGAGANVLTF. CDR3 coding DNA: TGTGCCAGCAAACAGGGGGCTGGGGCCAACGTCCTGACTTTC.

The CDR3 loop is CASSFGFGADTQYF. Written as DNA, the CDR3 is TGTGCCAGCAGCTTCGGTTTCGGGGCGGATACGCAGTATTTT. V is TRBV7-2 and J is TRBJ2-3; D is possibly TRBD1 or TRBD2 (5 bases each). With 3 bases removed from V and 6 bases from J, the gap between germline ends came to 13 bases. Germline CDR1 is SGHTA and CDR2 is FQGNSA. This CDR3 has 14 amino acids.

The chain has TRBV10-3 and TRBJ2-7; 13 nucleotides line up with TRBD2. Germline V gene data show CDR1 as ENHRY and CDR2 as SYGVKD. Trimming at V came to 6 bases and at J to 3 bases, leaving 11 bases not matched to a gene. The CDR3 has 17 residues. CDR3 in DNA: TGTGCCATCAGGGAGGGACTAGCGGGAACGGCCGACTACGAGCAGTACTTC. Encoded protein: CAIREGLAGTADYEQYF.

The rearrangement joins TRBV19 to TRBJ1-1, with D hard to call. CDR1 and CDR2 from the germline V gene are LNHDA and SQIVND (reference sequence). This CDR3 region has 14 residues. Trimming pared 7 bases from V and 0 bases from J, leaving 12 bases between. The chain's CDR3 is CASMMRTMNTEAFF. CDR3 sequence (DNA): TGTGCCAGTATGATGCGGACCATGAACACTGAAGCTTTCTTT.

The rearrangement joins TRBV9 to TRBJ2-2, with D hard to call. This CDR3 region has 13 residues. Germline values: CDR1 SGDLS, CDR2 YYNGEE. V shed 1 base and J shed 4 bases, with 5 bases lying between them. CDR3 in DNA: TGTGCCAGCAGCGTAACCGTCACCGGGGAGCTGTTTTTT. As protein: CASSVTVTGELFF.

V gene TRBV29-1 combines with J gene TRBJ2-2, with 10 bases that match TRBD1. J lost 4 bases, V lost 6 bases, and 8 bases had no gene match. CDR3 length: 15 amino acids. CDR1 and CDR2 from the germline V gene are SQVTM and ANQGSEA. CDR3 sequence (DNA): TGCAGCGTCGGAGGGACAGGGGACCCCACCGGGGAGCTGTTTTTT. Protein product: CSVGGTGDPTGELFF.